This T cell receptor beta chain was found in a study of CD8 T cells in Susac syndrome. The V and J ends lost 7 bases and 5 bases respectively, with 11 bases between them. Germline loops: CDR1 MNHEY, CDR2 SMNVEV (reference sequence). The CDR3 is 12 amino acids. Random-hexamer reverse transcription was applied to roughly 0.5 to 1 ug RNA. Amplification of TCR beta CDR3 was carried out by immunoSEQ multiplex PCR, which covered 54 Vbeta and 13 Jbeta segments. MiXCR, run by TCRdb on the immunoSEQ multiplex PCR reads, gives a single entry per CDR3 protein. The sample lists some 100,000 distinct CDR3 sequences; roughly 96% were seen once.

The chain combines TRBV27 with TRBJ2-5; unclear D gene. This receptor was taken from a human donor with Susac syndrome. Sequences were obtained from CD8+ T cells from PBMCs. This CDR3 is CASMGIRETQYF. CDR3 nucleotide sequence: TGTGCCAGCATGGGAATCAGGGAGACCCAGTACTTC.